The clone carrying this T cell receptor (beta chain) was recorded a few times. This entry is derived from a study of blood T cell repertoires in COVID-19. Study details: The United States, Italy and Spain were the sources of the acute and convalescent COVID-19 samples.

J was trimmed by 4 bases and V by 5 bases; bases with no gene match: 7. The germline gives CDR1 SGHTA, CDR2 FQGNSA. The CDR3 has 14 residues. In the authors' methods: The assay estimated nucleated cells by amplifying reference gene primers. Sequenced by immunoSEQ multiplex PCR; TCRdb stores in-frame clones only, minus some. D and trimming were read from the DNA, whereas the V and J calls and clone size are those reported in that table. Of roughly 300,000 clones listed, about 83% are singletons. The rearrangement links TRBV7-2 to TRBJ1-2; 7 bases are shared with TRBD1. The receptor was isolated from a woman in her fifties or sixties with acute or convalescent COVID-19. Source material: peripheral blood. DNA of the CDR3: TGTGCCAGCAGCCGTGTAGGGACAGCCTATGGCTACACCTTC. Translated: CASSRVGTAYGYTF.